The 17 T cell receptor beta chains below were found in one sample sequenced in a study of blood T cells in healthy people across ages. Combining a sample-barcoded 5' primer with a J-beta primer mix, a second PCR ran for about 6 to 11 cycles. Via MiXCR, TCRdb re-called the 5' RACE reads, giving one row per CDR3 protein. The sample has approximately 800,000 distinct CDR3 sequences; approximately 25% are singletons. In addition, the sample was reused for a study of T cells of mothers and their children.

The sample taken for sequencing was blood. Every receptor here comes from a boy aged 10-17 years in good health.

This clonotype has more than one count but fewer than ten. The rearrangement links TRBV7-9 to TRBJ1-1; 7 nucleotides align to TRBD1. The CDR3 extends over 15 amino acids. With 5 bases clipped from V and 1 base from J, the junction kept 7 bases outside the gene matches. CDR1 and CDR2 (germline): SEHNR, FQNEAQ (reference sequence). The CDR3 coding sequence is TGTGCCAGCAGCGCTCAGGGGGTAAGGAACACTGAAGCTTTCTTT. Encoded protein: CASSAQGVRNTEAFF. Together with reference TRBV7-9 and TRBJ1-1, the CDR3 gives the full variable domain: DTGVSQNPRHKITKRGQNVTFRCDPISEHNRLYWYRQTLGQGPEFLTYFQNEAQLEKSRLLSDRFSAERPKGSFSTLEIQRTEQGDSAMYLCASSAQGVRNTEAFFGQGTRLTVV.

This clonotype has only a few counts. The chain has TRBV7-3 and TRBJ2-1; D ambiguous. CDR3 length: 16 amino acids. Germline CDR1 is SGHTA and CDR2 is FQGTGA. V lost 5 bases and J lost 6, with 20 bases in between. The CDR3 loop reads CASSRGPIFHSNEQFF. CDR3 nucleotides: TGTGCCAGCAGCCGAGGACCCATCTTTCATTCCAATGAGCAGTTCTTC.

This clonotype was counted a few times. The gene calls are TRBV4-2 and TRBJ2-6, with D possibly TRBD2 on 5 matching bases. Germline V gives CDR1 LGHNA, CDR2 YNFKEQ. V was shortened by 1 base and J by 0 bases, with 19 bases between the two germline ends. This CDR3 is built from 20 residues. CDR3 DNA sequence: TGTGCCAGCAGCCAAGGAGGAGCGGCGACGGGGAGCTCTGGGGCCAACGTCCTGACTTTC. Its translation is CASSQGGAATGSSGANVLTF.

As regards this clonotype: This may stem from a read error, because a much larger clone lies one nucleotide away. V and J are TRBV28 and TRBJ2-7; D is uncertain. The CDR3 extends over 13 amino acids. Germline V gene sequence: CDR1 MDHEN, CDR2 SYDVKM. V was shortened by 0 bases and J by 7 bases, with 10 bases between the two germline ends. The CDR3 loop reads CASSLWYPMEQYF. CDR3 sequence (DNA): TGTGCCAGCAGTTTATGGTACCCTATGGAGCAGTACTTC.

This clonotype was observed a single time. This CDR3 is CSASKLAGYRSSTDTQYF. The CDR3 coding sequence is TGCAGTGCTAGTAAACTAGCGGGATACAGATCTAGCACAGATACGCAGTATTTT. V is TRBV20-1 and J is TRBJ2-3; 10 positions agree with TRBD2. V lost 3 bases and J lost 0; bases outside the gene matches: 12. The CDR3 is made up of 18 amino acids. Per germline, CDR1 DFQATT and CDR2 SNEGSKA (reference sequence).

This chain uses TRBV4-2 with TRBJ2-7; 7 nucleotides align to TRBD2. Germline V gene sequence: CDR1 LGHNA, CDR2 YNFKEQ. The CDR3 is 16 residues long. Germline trimming cut 0 bases from V and 6 bases from J; bases unmatched to any gene: 11. As DNA, the CDR3 is TGTGCCAGCAGCCAAGATTTCTCGGCGGGAGTTCCCGAGCAGTACTTC. Encoded protein: CASSQDFSAGVPEQYF.

The V and J genes are TRBV4-3 and TRBJ1-1, with D maybe TRBD1 (5 bases). This CDR3 region has 16 residues. Trimming left V 0 bases short and J 1 base short, with 12 bases between. The germline gives CDR1 LGHNA, CDR2 YSLEER. CDR3 DNA: TGCGCCAGCAGCCAAGATCTAGGGGAGGGGAACACTGAAGCTTTCTTT. Its translation is CASSQDLGEGNTEAFF.

This chain connects TRBV19 to TRBJ2-4; perhaps TRBD2 as D (6 bases). Between the trimmed V and J ends, which lost 5 bases and 6 bases, there was a span of 11 bases. CDR3 length: 13 amino acids. Per the germline V gene, CDR1 is LNHDA and CDR2 is SQIVND (reference sequence). The CDR3 sequence: CASSYEEGNIQYF. CDR3 sequence (DNA): TGTGCCAGTAGTTACGAGGAGGGAAACATTCAGTACTTC.

The chain carries TRBV15 and TRBJ2-2; 7 bases are a match to TRBD2. The ends lost 5 bases at V and 2 bases at J; junction bases unmatched: 8. CDR1 is LNHNV, CDR2 YYDKDF, per germline (reference sequence). The CDR3 covers 16 residues. The CDR3 region has the DNA TGTGCCACCAGCTCCGGAGCGGGGACCAACACCGGGGAGCTGTTTTTT. Its protein product is CATSSGAGTNTGELFF.

This clonotype was observed a few times. The chain uses TRBV7-2 and TRBJ2-5; no firm D call. Looked up from germline, CDR1 is SGHTA and CDR2 is FQGNSA. This CDR3 has 15 amino acids. The V and J ends lost 4 bases and 1 base respectively, with 13 bases between them. CDR3 bases: TGTGCCAGCAGCTCAGCTGATTTTACCCAAGAGACCCAGTACTTC. Encoded protein: CASSSADFTQETQYF.

The rearrangement links TRBV4-1 to TRBJ2-5, with 9 bases that match TRBD2. The germline CDR1 and CDR2 sequences are MGHRA and YSYEKL. The CDR3 is 14 residues long. Germline trimming cut 6 bases from V and 1 base from J; bases unmatched to any gene: 3. The CDR3 nucleotides are TGCGCCAGCAGGCTGACTAGCGGCCAAGAGACCCAGTACTTC. Its protein product is CASRLTSGQETQYF.

This clonotype occurred many times. V is TRBV2 and J is TRBJ2-1; weak D call: TRBD2 (7 bases). V was pared by 3 bases and J by 7 bases, with 13 bases between. From germline, CDR1 is SNHLY and CDR2 FYNNEI. CDR3 length: 14 amino acids. CDR3 loop: CASSDPGGGNEQFF. The CDR3 nucleotides read TGTGCCAGCAGTGATCCGGGGGGCGGGAATGAGCAGTTCTTC.

This clonotype has only a few counts. V gene TRBV20-1 combines with J gene TRBJ1-5; D gene ambiguous. The germline CDR1 and CDR2 sequences are DFQATT and SNEGSKA (reference sequence). The CDR3 consists of 13 residues. The V end was cut by 0 bases, the J end by 2 bases, with 5 bases between. The DNA of the CDR3 is TGCAGTGCTAGAGAGGCGGGCAATCAGCCCCAGCATTTT. This sequence encodes CSAREAGNQPQHF.

This clonotype was seen only a few times. The rearrangement joins TRBV29-1 to TRBJ1-2; tentatively, D is TRBD1 (6 bases). Germline CDR1 is SQVTM and CDR2 is ANQGSEA. The CDR3 extends over 11 amino acids. V gave up 5 bases and J gave up 4 bases, with 8 bases separating them. The CDR3 loop is CSVMGAYGYTF. The CDR3 DNA follows: TGCAGCGTTATGGGGGCCTATGGCTACACCTTC.

This sequence joins TRBV29-1 and TRBJ2-5, with D maybe TRBD1 (6 bases). TRBJ2-7 explains the end of the DNA better; the J call may be wrong. This CDR3 has 12 amino acids. CDR1 and CDR2 from the germline V gene are SQVTM and ANQGSEA. The CDR3 loop reads CSVEGAIDEQYF. CDR3 bases: TGCAGCGTTGAGGGGGCGATCGACGAGCAGTACTTC.

This chain connects TRBV11-1 to TRBJ2-5, with D maybe TRBD1 (6 bases). The DNA end lines up better with TRBJ2-7; the J call may be wrong. Looked up from germline, CDR1 is SGHAT and CDR2 is FQDESV (reference sequence). The CDR3 spans 14 residues. CDR3 in amino acids: CASSFPGQNYEQYF. CDR3 DNA: TGTGCCAGCAGCTTCCCGGGACAAAACTACGAGCAGTACTTC.

The chain employs TRBV29-1 and TRBJ2-1; TRBD2 aligns across 7 bases. Germline V gene sequence: CDR1 SQVTM, CDR2 ANQGSEA. J gave up 4 bases and V 7 bases, and 7 bases lay outside the gene matches. The CDR3 is 13 amino acids. The CDR3 DNA is TGCAGCGGAGAGCGGGACCCTTACAATGAGCAGTTCTTC. It specifies CSGERDPYNEQFF.